The rows below give T cell receptor beta chains drawn from one sample of a study of T cell changes during pregnancy in multiple sclerosis. Libraries were prepared by immunoSEQ multiplex PCR; TCRdb keeps only in-frame clonotypes and omits some of them. The sample lists fewer than 110,000 clones; around 92% were seen once. Here the sequenced sample was peripheral blood, taken in the second trimester of pregnancy. The receptors shown here come from a female donor with multiple sclerosis, enrolled in a pregnancy study. Both conserved end residues are part of each CDR3. The D gene is left open where the match is weak. Size is stated for part of the rows, as once, few or many counts, or as a class when the clone is expanded.

V gene	D gene	J gene	clone size	CDR3 DNA	CDR3 protein
TRBV20-1	.	TRBJ1-1	.	TGCAGTGCTGAGACAGCGACTGAAGCTTTCTTT	CSAETATEAFF
TRBV11-3	.	TRBJ2-1	.	TGTGCCAGCAGCTCCCGAGAGGAGAGCGGTGAGCAGTTCTTC	CASSSREESGEQFF
TRBV9	TRBD2	TRBJ2-1	.	TGTGCCAGCAGCGTAGGTCGAGCGGGAGGGTTATGGAATGAGCAGTTCTTC	CASSVGRAGGLWNEQFF
TRBV7-9	TRBD2	TRBJ2-1	.	TGTGCCAGCAACGTGGGACTACAGAATGAGCAGTTCTTC	CASNVGLQNEQFF
TRBV27	TRBD1	TRBJ2-7	.	TGTGCCAGCAGTCCAGGGGATTGGGACAGGGCGAACTACGAGCAGTACTTC	CASSPGDWDRANYEQYF
TRBV19	TRBD2	TRBJ2-3	.	TGTGCCAGTAGTATCCTAGCGGGAGCCCCAGATACGCAGTATTTT	CASSILAGAPDTQYF
TRBV1	.	TRBJ2-1	.	TGCACCAGCAGCGAGCCGGGACTAGCGGGATACTACAATGAGCAGTTCTTC	CTSSEPGLAGYYNEQFF
TRBV5-1	.	TRBJ2-6	.	TGCGCCAGCAGCAAGGACAGTTCAGCTGGGGCCAACGTCCTGACTTTC	CASSKDSSAGANVLTF
TRBV29-1	TRBD2	TRBJ2-3	.	TGCAGCGTTGAAGTTGGGACTAGCGGGAGGGCAGATACGCAGTATTTT	CSVEVGTSGRADTQYF
TRBV7-2	TRBD1	TRBJ2-7	.	TGTGCCAGCAGTTGGACAGGGCCCTACGAGCAGTACTTC	CASSWTGPYEQYF
TRBV11-2	.	TRBJ2-5	few	TGTGCCAGCAGCTTAGGGACTCAAGAGACCCAGTACTTC	CASSLGTQETQYF
TRBV2	TRBD1	TRBJ2-7	.	TGTGCCAGCACCACTGGGACAGGGGGCCTTAGCTCCTACGAGCAGTACTTC	CASTTGTGGLSSYEQYF
TRBV28	.	TRBJ2-2	.	TGTGCCAGCAGTTTAACCGGGACAAACACCGGGGAGCTGTTTTTT	CASSLTGTNTGELFF
TRBV27	TRBD1	TRBJ1-5	.	TGTGCCAGCAGTGCCACCGGGACAGGGGTTCAGCCCCAGCATTTT	CASSATGTGVQPQHF
TRBV2	.	TRBJ2-3	.	TGTGCCAGCAGTGAAGAAACACGGGGTACAGATACGCAGTATTTT	CASSEETRGTDTQYF
TRBV7-9	TRBD1	TRBJ1-3	.	TGTGCCAGCAGAACAGGGGACTCTGGAAACACCATATATTTT	CASRTGDSGNTIYF
TRBV27	.	TRBJ2-4	.	TGTGCCAGCAGTTCTCTCGGTGGACAGGCCAAAAACATTCAGTACTTC	CASSSLGGQAKNIQYF
TRBV9	TRBD1	TRBJ2-3	many	TGTGCCAGCAGCGTAGCTATGGACAGGGTTGATACGCAGTATTTT	CASSVAMDRVDTQYF
TRBV4-2	.	TRBJ2-7	.	TGTGCCAGCAGCCAAGCTGTGGCTCCATACTACGAGCAGTACTTC	CASSQAVAPYYEQYF
TRBV5-1	.	TRBJ2-1	.	TGCGCCAGCAGCTTGTCTTCCGATGAGCAGTTCTTC	CASSLSSDEQFF
TRBV5-6	TRBD1	TRBJ2-5	.	TGTGCCAGCAGCCTGCGGGGACAGGGTGGAGAGACCCAGTACTTC	CASSLRGQGGETQYF
TRBV4-2	TRBD1	TRBJ1-4	.	TGTGCCAGCAGCCAAGCCGGAGGGGGCGATGAAAAACTGTTTTTT	CASSQAGGGDEKLFF
TRBV15	.	TRBJ2-5	.	TGTGCCACCAGCCGGGATTTGGGCGCAGGACAAGAGACCCAGTACTTC	CATSRDLGAGQETQYF
TRBV11-2	TRBD2	TRBJ2-3	.	TGTGCCAGCAGCTTAGAAGCGGGGAGGTGGGATACGCAGTATTTT	CASSLEAGRWDTQYF
TRBV27	TRBD2	TRBJ2-1	.	TGTGCCAGCAGTCCCCTCGGGATAGCGGGCTCCTACAATGAGCAGTTCTTC	CASSPLGIAGSYNEQFF
TRBV7-7	.	TRBJ2-5	.	TGTGCTAGCAGCTTAGTAGCTAGCCCTCAGGAGACCCAGTACTTC	CASSLVASPQETQYF
TRBV19	TRBD2	TRBJ2-6	.	TGTGCCAGTAGTTCCCATGGACTAGCGGGAAGATTTGACCTGACTTTC	CASSSHGLAGRFDLTF
TRBV5-8	TRBD1	TRBJ2-3	.	TGTGCCAGCAGCTGGGACAGACCCACAGATACGCAGTATTTT	CASSWDRPTDTQYF
TRBV6-1	TRBD2	TRBJ2-2	few	TGTGCCAGCAGGCTAACTAGCGCCGGGGAGCTGTTTTTT	CASRLTSAGELFF
TRBV19	.	TRBJ2-7	.	TGTGCCAGTAGTATATCAGTGGTCTACGAGCAGTACTTC	CASSISVVYEQYF
TRBV28	TRBD1	TRBJ1-4	.	TGTGCCAGCAGTTCACAGGGGGCTAATGAAAAACTGTTTTTT	CASSSQGANEKLFF
TRBV6-5	.	TRBJ2-3	.	TGTGCCAGCAGTTACATTGCAGGGAGGGATACGCAGTATTTT	CASSYIAGRDTQYF
TRBV28	TRBD1	TRBJ1-5	.	TGTGCCAGCACCGCGGGACAGGGGGTTCAGCCCCAGCATTTT	CASTAGQGVQPQHF
TRBV6-5	.	TRBJ2-4	once	TGTGCCAGCAGTTCGACAGTCGGAAACATTCAGTACTTC	CASSSTVGNIQYF
TRBV29-1	.	TRBJ2-5	.	TGCAGCCTCAGCGAGAGCGGAGGAGAGACCCAGTACTTC	CSLSESGGETQYF
TRBV6-1	TRBD1	TRBJ2-7	.	TGTGCCAGCAGTGAAGAGGGACAGGATCCCTACGAGCAGTACTTC	CASSEEGQDPYEQYF
TRBV15	.	TRBJ1-1	.	TGTGCCACCAGCAGAGAGGGGTATGGGAGTGGCACTGAAGCTTTCTTT	CATSREGYGSGTEAFF
TRBV7-2	TRBD2	TRBJ2-2	.	TGTGCCAGCAGCTTAGAGGCGGGAGCGAACACCGGGGAGCTGTTTTTT	CASSLEAGANTGELFF
TRBV5-1	TRBD1	TRBJ1-2	few	TGCGCCAGCAGCTTGTTGGGACAGGGGTCTGGCTACACCTTC	CASSLLGQGSGYTF
TRBV5-1	TRBD1	TRBJ2-7	.	TGCGCCAGCAGGGACAGGGGGCTTGGTGAGCAGTACTTC	CASRDRGLGEQYF
TRBV19	.	TRBJ1-3	.	TGTGCCAGTACCTCGACAGCTACCTCTGGAAACACCATATATTTT	CASTSTATSGNTIYF
TRBV27	TRBD1	TRBJ1-4	.	TGTGCCAGCAGCCCCAGGGGGCTAGAAAAACTGTTTTTT	CASSPRGLEKLFF
TRBV6-5	.	TRBJ2-5	.	TGTGCCAGCCACGAACAGGGATTGGAGACCCAGTACTTC	CASHEQGLETQYF
TRBV5-1	.	TRBJ2-2	.	TGCGCCAGCAGCATGACTAGACCCCCCGCCGGGGAGCTGTTTTTT	CASSMTRPPAGELFF
TRBV7-9	.	TRBJ1-2	.	TGTGCCAGCAGCCGATTCGAAACAGGGTCCTATGGCTACACCTTC	CASSRFETGSYGYTF
TRBV4-2	.	TRBJ1-5	.	TGTGCCAGCAGCCAAGATGAGAATCAGCCCCAGCATTTT	CASSQDENQPQHF
TRBV29-1	TRBD2	TRBJ2-7	.	TGCAGCGTGATGAGGTTTAGCGGAACGGGGGGTTACGAGCAGTACTTC	CSVMRFSGTGGYEQYF
TRBV19	.	TRBJ2-5	.	TGTGCCAGTAGAGGGGGACGGGCAAACGCTGGCCAAGAGACCCAGTACTTC	CASRGGRANAGQETQYF
TRBV27	TRBD2	TRBJ2-7	.	TGTGCCAGCAGTTTAAGGGACGGGGGGAGGCAGTACTTC	CASSLRDGGRQYF
TRBV2	.	TRBJ1-1	.	TGTGCCAGCAGTGACAGGGTTGCGGCTTTCTTT	CASSDRVAAFF
TRBV5-6	TRBD1	TRBJ1-2	.	TGTGCCAGCAGCATCCCGGGACAGGGAGGAGATGGCTACACCTTC	CASSIPGQGGDGYTF
TRBV6-5	.	TRBJ2-4	.	TGTGCCAGCAGTTACGCAGGGCTGGCCAAAAACATTCAGTACTTC	CASSYAGLAKNIQYF
TRBV28	TRBD1	TRBJ2-1	.	TGTGCCAGCAGCTATGGCGACAGGGACTACAATGAGCAGTTCTTC	CASSYGDRDYNEQFF
TRBV28	.	TRBJ1-1	.	TGTGCCAGCATCTTACAGGGTAACACTGAAGCTTTCTTT	CASILQGNTEAFF
TRBV28	TRBD1	TRBJ2-2	once	TGTGCCAGCAGTTTTTACAGGGGGTCGGACACCGGGGAGCTGTTTTTT	CASSFYRGSDTGELFF
TRBV7-9	TRBD2	TRBJ2-7	.	TGTGCCACAACCGGGACTAGCGGGATAAGCGGGGGATACGAGCAGTACTTC	CATTGTSGISGGYEQYF
TRBV19	.	TRBJ1-3	.	TGTGCCAGTACATACAGTGGAAACACCATATATTTT	CASTYSGNTIYF
TRBV7-9	.	TRBJ1-3	once	TGTGCCAGCAGCGAGGGTCAGGGGCACACCATATATTTT	CASSEGQGHTIYF
TRBV6-1	TRBD1	TRBJ2-5	.	TGTGCCAGCACGGACAGGCCGCAAGAGACCCAGTACTTC	CASTDRPQETQYF
TRBV28	TRBD1	TRBJ1-5	.	TGTGCCAGCAGTCGTGCCCGGGGGACAGGGGGCAGGAGCAATCAGCCCCAGCATTTT	CASSRARGTGGRSNQPQHF